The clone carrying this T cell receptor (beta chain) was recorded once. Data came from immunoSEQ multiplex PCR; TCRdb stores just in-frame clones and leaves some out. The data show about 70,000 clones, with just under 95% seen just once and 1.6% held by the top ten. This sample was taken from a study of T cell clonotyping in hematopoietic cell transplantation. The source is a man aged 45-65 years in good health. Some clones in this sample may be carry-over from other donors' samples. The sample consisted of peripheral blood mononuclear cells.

The DNA for the CDR3 is TGTGCCAGCAGCCACCGGGACCAACCTGTCTTTACCGGGGAGCTGTTTTTT. Residues: CASSHRDQPVFTGELFF. This rearrangement joins TRBV14 to TRBJ2-2; the D call may be TRBD1 or TRBD2 (5 bases each). CDR3 length: 17 residues. Trimming took 3 bases from V and 5 from J, leaving 19 bases between them. The germline V gene encodes CDR1 SGHDN and CDR2 FVKESK.